These 8 T cell receptor beta chains came from one sample sequenced in a study of CD8 T cells in Susac syndrome. Reverse transcription of roughly 0.45 to 1 ug RNA used random hexamers. One entry per CDR3 protein results from TCRdb running MiXCR on the immunoSEQ multiplex PCR reads. The sample lists 71,000 or so distinct CDR3 sequences; 93% were seen once. The sample comprised CD4+ T cells from PBMCs. The receptors originated from a human donor with Susac syndrome.

In DNA, the CDR3 is TGTGCCAGCACCTATGGAGGCGGTAATCAGCCCCAGCATTTT. This translates into CASTYGGGNQPQHF. The chain is built from TRBV12-3 or TRBV12-4 and TRBJ1-5; D not certain. With 7 bases removed from V and 4 bases from J, the gap between germline ends came to 14 bases. The CDR3 covers 14 residues.

This chain uses TRBV5-6 with TRBJ2-7; D gene unclear. V lost 2 bases to trimming and J lost 1 base, with 19 bases between them. Per germline, CDR1 SGHDT and CDR2 YYEEEE. The CDR3 consists of 17 residues. CDR3 bases: TGTGCCAGCAGCTTCCCCGTCGGCGGCCCCAATTCCTACGAGCAGTACTTC. It yields the protein CASSFPVGGPNSYEQYF.

The rearrangement uses TRBV6-5 and TRBJ1-2; TRBD1 aligns across 7 bases. The germline V gene has CDR1 MNHEY and CDR2 SVGAGI. The trim removed 2 bases at V and 6 bases at J, leaving 3 bases unmatched. The length of the CDR3 is 13 residues. The CDR3 coding sequence is TGTGCCAGCAGTTACGACAGGGTGCATGGCTACACCTTC. Its translation is CASSYDRVHGYTF.

The gene calls are TRBV6-2 or TRBV6-3 and TRBJ1-2; D uncertain. The CDR3 extends over 12 amino acids. Per germline, CDR1 MNHEY and CDR2 SVGEGT. Trimming took off 6 bases at V and 4 bases at J, with 9 bases between the two ends. DNA of the CDR3: TGTGCCAGCAGACCGGGAGTCTATGGCTACACCTTC. Translation gives CASRPGVYGYTF.

The chain recombines TRBV6-5 with TRBJ2-5; 13 positions match TRBD2. The CDR3 runs 16 residues. Trimming at V came to 4 bases and at J to 0 bases, leaving 2 bases not matched to a gene. Germline-derived CDR1 and CDR2 are MNHEY and SVGAGI. For the CDR3, the DNA is TGTGCCAGCAGTTTACTAGCGGGGGGGTACCAAGAGACCCAGTACTTC. Amino acids: CASSLLAGGYQETQYF.

V gene TRBV18 combines with J gene TRBJ2-7, with 7 bases matching TRBD1. The ends lost 3 bases at V and 0 bases at J; junction bases unmatched: 5. Germline V lookup: CDR1 KGHSH, CDR2 LQKENI. This CDR3 has 15 residues. The CDR3 DNA reads TGTGCCAGCTCACCCGGGACAGCAAGCTCCTACGAGCAGTACTTC. Translated, it gives CASSPGTASSYEQYF.

The chain carries TRBV28 and TRBJ1-4; D is undetermined. The CDR3 loop spans 13 amino acids. V was clipped by 7 bases and J by 0 bases, with 6 bases between them. CDR1 and CDR2 (germline): MDHEN, SYDVKM. DNA for the CDR3: TGTGCCAGCAAGGACCCAACTAATGAAAAACTGTTTTTT. Its translation is CASKDPTNEKLFF.

This chain links TRBV19 with TRBJ2-2; perhaps TRBD2 as D (5 bases). The CDR3 totals 16 residues. V was cut by 3 bases and J by 1 base, with 12 bases left in between. Germline CDR1 LNHDA, CDR2 SQIVND (reference sequence). The CDR3 region has the DNA TGTGCCAGTAGTATCATGAGGGTCCGGAACACCGGGGAGCTGTTTTTT. It specifies CASSIMRVRNTGELFF.